One sample yielded the 28 T cell receptor beta chains listed below, sequenced in a study of blood T cells in healthy people across ages. PCR was performed a second time for about 6 to 12 cycles using a sample-barcoded 5' primer and a J-beta primer mix. Using its own MiXCR run on the 5' RACE reads, TCRdb lists one record per CDR3 protein. Of around 900,000 distinct CDR3 sequences listed, 51% are singletons. Sequenced: blood. The origin of the receptors is a woman aged 60-70 years in good health.

The chain has TRBV5-1 and TRBJ2-3; D possibly matches TRBD1 or TRBD2 (6 bases each). CDR3 length: 15 amino acids. V was cut by 0 bases and J by 2 bases, with 10 bases left in between. Germline CDR1 is SGHRS and CDR2 is YFSETQ. DNA for the CDR3: TGCGCCAGCAGCTTGGAGGGGGGAACCACAGATACGCAGTATTTT. Translated: CASSLEGGTTDTQYF.

This clonotype appeared a few times. The genes are TRBV3-1 and TRBJ2-1; the match to TRBD2 covers 11 bases. V gave up 1 base and J gave up 1 base; unmatched junction bases: 9. The CDR3 runs to 19 residues. The germline V gene encodes CDR1 LGHDT and CDR2 YNNKEL (reference sequence). Here the CDR3 reads CASSQGRSLAGGSYNEQFF. The DNA of the CDR3 is TGTGCCAGCAGCCAAGGCCGATCCCTAGCGGGAGGTTCCTACAATGAGCAGTTCTTC.

This clonotype was found a few times. The CDR3 bases are TGTGCCAGCAGTTTACGGACTAGCGGGATAGATACGCAGTATTTT. This codes for CASSLRTSGIDTQYF. The chain links TRBV28 to TRBJ2-3; 12 nucleotides agree with TRBD2. Germline V gives CDR1 MDHEN, CDR2 SYDVKM. The CDR3 has 15 residues. The J segment lost 5 bases and the V segment lost 2 bases, leaving 2 bases of the junction unmatched.

This chain uses TRBV7-9 with TRBJ2-7, with 7 bases that match TRBD1. The germline gives CDR1 SEHNR, CDR2 FQNEAQ (reference sequence). This CDR3 comprises 13 residues. J lost 7 bases, V lost 5 bases, and 8 bases had no gene match. In DNA form, the CDR3 reads TGTGCCAGCAGCCCGGGACAGCTCGGAGAGCAGTACTTC. The encoded protein is CASSPGQLGEQYF. Full variable domain (remainder filled in from reference TRBV7-9 and TRBJ2-7): DTGVSQNPRHKITKRGQNVTFRCDPISEHNRLYWYRQTLGQGPEFLTYFQNEAQLEKSRLLSDRFSAERPKGSFSTLEIQRTEQGDSAMYLCASSPGQLGEQYFGPGTRLTVT.

V usage is TRBV2 and J usage is TRBJ2-1; the D is unclear. In germline, CDR1 is SNHLY, CDR2 FYNNEI. The CDR3 has 12 amino acids. V gave up 5 bases and J gave up 7 bases, with 9 bases separating them. CDR3 DNA sequence: TGTGCCAGCAGTCGTGACCAAAATGAGCAGTTCTTC. Translation gives CASSRDQNEQFF.

V is TRBV27 and J is TRBJ1-2, with 9 bases fitting TRBD1. CDR3 length: 16 residues. Germline CDR1 reads MNHEY; CDR2 reads SMNVEV (reference sequence). V lost 7 bases to trimming and J lost 2 bases; unmatched junction nucleotides: 11. For the CDR3, the DNA is TGTGCCAGCAAGTCGTGGGGACAGGGAGTGAACTATGGCTACACCTTC. Its translation: CASKSWGQGVNYGYTF.

This clonotype was seen a handful of times. This chain joins TRBV5-1 and TRBJ2-3, with 10 bases fitting TRBD2. The CDR3 sequence is 16 residues long. The germline V gene has CDR1 SGHRS and CDR2 YFSETQ. V shed 4 bases, J shed 0 bases, and the junction held 5 bases outside the gene matches. CDR3 protein: CASSLILAGSTDTQYF. The CDR3 DNA reads TGCGCCAGCAGCCTAATACTAGCGGGAAGCACAGATACGCAGTATTTT.

J is TRBJ1-5 and V is TRBV12-3 or TRBV12-4; the D is unclear. The CDR3 covers 17 residues. With 3 bases removed from V and 1 base from J, the gap between germline ends came to 16 bases. The CDR3 DNA sequence: TGTGCCAGCAGTTTGGGAGTGGGGTTTAGGAGCAATCAGCCCCAGCATTTT. Its protein is CASSLGVGFRSNQPQHF.

The gene calls are TRBV4-1 and TRBJ1-2, with D uncertain. Germline-derived CDR1 and CDR2 are MGHRA and YSYEKL. The V gene lost 0 bases and the J gene lost 5 bases, with 7 bases spanning the gap. The CDR3 runs to 13 residues. CDR3 in amino acids: CASSQDWAYGYTF. CDR3 sequence (DNA): TGCGCCAGCAGCCAAGACTGGGCTTATGGCTACACCTTC.

V and J are TRBV27 and TRBJ2-1; 11 nucleotides agree with TRBD2. Germline V gives CDR1 MNHEY, CDR2 SMNVEV (reference sequence). The CDR3 runs to 15 residues. V was pared by 4 bases and J by 9 bases, with 8 bases of the junction left unmatched. CDR3 nucleotide sequence: TGTGCCAGCAGTTCGTATTTAGCGGGAGGGCCTGAGCAGTTCTTC. This encodes CASSSYLAGGPEQFF.

This chain links TRBV27 with TRBJ2-1; tentatively, D is TRBD1 (6 bases). Between the trimmed V and J ends, which lost 5 bases and 0 bases, there was a span of 14 bases. Germline V lookup: CDR1 MNHEY, CDR2 SMNVEV (reference sequence). This CDR3 comprises 16 residues. The CDR3 protein is CASSLRTGSSYNEQFF. For the CDR3, the DNA is TGTGCCAGCAGTCTGCGTACAGGGAGCTCCTACAATGAGCAGTTCTTC.

This clonotype was recorded only once. The chain links TRBV28 to TRBJ1-6; D is unclear. Germline CDR1 and CDR2: MDHEN and SYDVKM. This CDR3 contains 16 residues. V was clipped by 5 bases and J by 5 bases, with 16 bases between them. The CDR3 DNA sequence: TGTGCCAGCAGTCCCCCGGATAAGGGTAATAATTCACCCCTCCACTTT. Its protein is CASSPPDKGNNSPLHF.

This clonotype was recorded a few times. The chain joins TRBV3-1 to TRBJ2-7; TRBD1 agrees at 10 bases. Germline loops: CDR1 LGHDT, CDR2 YNNKEL (reference sequence). V gave up 0 bases and J gave up 10 bases; unmatched junction bases: 12. The CDR3 runs to 16 residues. The CDR3 DNA reads TGTGCCAGCAGCCAAGATGCGACAGGGGGCGCGATGGGACAGTACTTC. This gives the protein CASSQDATGGAMGQYF.

The chain couples TRBV6-5 to TRBJ1-2; the match to TRBD1 covers 7 bases. The CDR3 covers 14 residues. Germline V gives CDR1 MNHEY, CDR2 SVGAGI. After removal of 7 bases from V and 2 bases from J, the junction contained 7 bases not matched to a gene. The CDR3, as DNA: TGTGCCAGCAACAGGCGACAGGGAAACTATGGCTACACCTTC. This translates into CASNRRQGNYGYTF.

The V call is TRBV18, the J call TRBJ2-7, with 8 nucleotides matching TRBD2. The germline CDR1 and CDR2 sequences are KGHSH and LQKENI. V dropped 0 bases and J dropped 3; count of bases not matched to a gene: 7. This CDR3 region has 16 residues. DNA of the CDR3: TGTGCCAGCTCACCACCATCGGGGGGGGCCTACTACGAGCAGTACTTC. This codes for CASSPPSGGAYYEQYF.

This chain joins TRBV29-1 and TRBJ2-1; TRBD1 matches 8 bases. Near its end, the DNA agrees better with TRBJ2-7, so the J call may be wrong. This CDR3 spans 13 amino acids. CDR1 and CDR2 from the germline V gene are SQVTM and ANQGSEA. In DNA form, the CDR3 reads TGCAGCGCTCGCCAGTCCCAGGGGGCTGAGCAGTACTTC. Its protein is CSARQSQGAEQYF.

On this clonotype itself: One end of the junction is discordant with germline, which a read error may explain. This chain uses TRBV7-2 with TRBJ1-4, with 10 bases identical to TRBD1. CDR3 length: 15 amino acids. The germline CDR1 and CDR2 sequences are SGHTA and FQGNSA. This chain's CDR3 is CAGSSRTGGGEKLFF. In nucleotides, the CDR3 is TGTGCCGGCAGCTCAAGGACAGGGGGTGGAGAAAAACTGTTTTTT.

The rearrangement joins TRBV12-3 or TRBV12-4 to TRBJ2-7; TRBD2 matches at 8 bases. The CDR3 loop spans 15 amino acids. Trimming took 5 bases from V and 0 from J; bases not matched to a gene: 6. The CDR3 sequence: CASSPSGRSSYEQYF. CDR3 nucleotides: TGTGCCAGCAGTCCCAGCGGGAGAAGCTCCTACGAGCAGTACTTC.

This chain joins TRBV2 and TRBJ2-2; 8 nucleotides align to TRBD2. Per germline, CDR1 SNHLY and CDR2 FYNNEI. V shed 7 bases, J shed 5 bases, and the junction held 3 bases outside the gene matches. CDR3 size: 13 residues. The DNA for the CDR3 is TGTGCCAGCATGGAGCGGGAGACCGGGGAGCTGTTTTTT. It is translated as CASMERETGELFF.

This clonotype was seen more than once but under ten times. The V gene is TRBV6-1, the J gene TRBJ1-5, with 7 positions matching TRBD1. The CDR3 has 15 residues. Germline V gene data show CDR1 as MNHNS and CDR2 as SASEGT. V shed 3 bases, J shed 2 bases, and the junction held 4 bases outside the gene matches. This CDR3 reads CASSDRQGRNQPQHF. CDR3 sequence (DNA): TGTGCCAGCAGTGATAGACAGGGTCGCAATCAGCCCCAGCATTTT.

Here the CDR3 DNA reads TGTGCCAGCAGCCCACGGGACTATCAAGAGACCCAGTACTTC. Protein: CASSPRDYQETQYF. The chain is built from TRBV3-1 and TRBJ2-5, with TRBD2 matching over 7 bases. The CDR3 runs 14 residues. Germline loops: CDR1 LGHDT, CDR2 YNNKEL (reference sequence). V shed 4 bases and J 2 bases; nucleotides not matched to a gene: 4.

J is TRBJ1-2 and V is TRBV4-1; D not resolved. The V end lost 0 bases, the J end lost 4 bases, and 12 bases lay between the germline ends. The CDR3 is made up of 15 amino acids. CDR1 is MGHRA and CDR2 is YSYEKL in the germline V gene. The CDR3 nucleotides read TGCGCCAGCAGCCAAGAGCCCTCTAGGATCTATGGCTACACCTTC. Translation: CASSQEPSRIYGYTF.

The J gene is TRBJ2-5, the V gene TRBV20-1; a weak D match, TRBD2 (7 bases). The germline V and J ends were trimmed by 6 bases and 11 bases, with 25 bases remaining between them. CDR3 length: 14 amino acids. Germline V gene data show CDR1 as DFQATT and CDR2 as SNEGSKA (reference sequence). CDR3 residues: CSATRGGSYNEQYF. In DNA, the CDR3 is TGCAGTGCAACACGCGGGGGCTCCTACAATGAGCAGTACTTC.

The table lists this clonotype with a few counts. This rearrangement joins TRBV7-2 to TRBJ2-3; maybe TRBD1 (6 bases). Trimming took 3 bases from V and 4 from J, leaving 11 bases between them. Per the germline V gene, CDR1 is SGHTA and CDR2 is FQGNSA. This CDR3 has 14 amino acids. This chain's CDR3 is CASSFGTSADTQYF. DNA for the CDR3: TGTGCCAGCAGCTTTGGGACAAGTGCAGATACGCAGTATTTT.

This clonotype has only one observation. The chain carries TRBV2 and TRBJ2-7; D might be TRBD2 (5 bases). V lost 8 bases to trimming and J lost 1 base, with 21 bases between them. The germline CDR1 and CDR2 sequences are SNHLY and FYNNEI. The CDR3 has 16 residues. DNA of the CDR3: TGTGCCAGCTGTCAATTCCGAGGGCCTCCTTCCTACGAGCAGTACTTC. Translation gives CASCQFRGPPSYEQYF.

The gene calls are TRBV4-3 and TRBJ1-5, with a possible D match to TRBD1 (6 bases). Germline-derived CDR1 and CDR2 are LGHNA and YSLEER. This CDR3 has 18 residues. V lost 4 bases to trimming and J lost 2 bases, with 21 bases between them. CDR3: CASSRLSSHRVCNQPQHF. The CDR3 DNA sequence: TGCGCCAGCAGCCGACTTTCCTCGCACAGGGTGTGCAATCAGCCCCAGCATTTT.

The chain is built from TRBV10-3 and TRBJ1-1; D remains ambiguous. The CDR3 spans 14 residues. Germline loops: CDR1 ENHRY, CDR2 SYGVKD. V gave up 1 base and J gave up 5 bases, with 11 bases separating them. CDR3 in DNA: TGTGCCATCAGTGAGTTGCCGGGTAGGACTGAAGCTTTCTTT. Residues: CAISELPGRTEAFF.

The rearrangement links TRBV6-8 to TRBJ2-7; perhaps D is TRBD1 or TRBD2 (6 bases each). Trimming shortened V by 7 bases and J by 3 bases, and 19 bases separated the two germline ends. CDR3 length equals 15 residues. The V gene's germline CDR1 is MNHGY and CDR2 SAAAGT. CDR3 sequence (DNA): TGTGCCAGCAACTCCACAGGGCTAGCGATCTACGAGCAGTACTTC. Translating it yields CASNSTGLAIYEQYF.